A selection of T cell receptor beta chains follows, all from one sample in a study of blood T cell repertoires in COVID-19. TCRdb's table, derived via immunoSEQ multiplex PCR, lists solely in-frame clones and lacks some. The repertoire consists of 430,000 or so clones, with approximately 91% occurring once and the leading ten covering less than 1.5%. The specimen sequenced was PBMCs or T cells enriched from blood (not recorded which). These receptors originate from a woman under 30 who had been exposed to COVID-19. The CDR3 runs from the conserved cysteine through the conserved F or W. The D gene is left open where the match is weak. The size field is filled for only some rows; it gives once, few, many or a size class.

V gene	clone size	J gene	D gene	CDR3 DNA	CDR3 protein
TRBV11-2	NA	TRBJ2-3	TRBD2	TGTGCCAGCAGCCCTAGACTAGCGGGAGCTGATACGCAGTATTTT	CASSPRLAGADTQYF
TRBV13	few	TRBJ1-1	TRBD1	TGTGCCAGCAGACCGGACAGGTGGGCCACTGAAGCTTTCTTT	CASRPDRWATEAFF
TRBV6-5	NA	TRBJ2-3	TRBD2	TGTGCCAGCAGGACACTAGCGGGGGGTGGAGATACGCAGTATTTT	CASRTLAGGGDTQYF
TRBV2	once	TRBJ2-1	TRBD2	TGTGCCAGCAGGCCAGCGGGAGGGAAGTACAATGAGCAGTTCTTC	CASRPAGGKYNEQFF
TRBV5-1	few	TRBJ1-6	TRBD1	TGCGCCAGCAGCTGGACAGGGAGTAATTCACCCCTCCACTTT	CASSWTGSNSPLHF
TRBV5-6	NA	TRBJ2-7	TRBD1	TGTGCCAGCAGCTTGTCCCGGGACAGGGACTACGAGCAGTACTTC	CASSLSRDRDYEQYF
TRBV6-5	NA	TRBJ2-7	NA	TGTGCCAGCAGTATGGGACATCCTTACGAGCAGTACTTC	CASSMGHPYEQYF
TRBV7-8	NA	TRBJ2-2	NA	TGTGCCAGCAGCTTAGCCTTGACTACCGGGGAGCTGTTTTTT	CASSLALTTGELFF
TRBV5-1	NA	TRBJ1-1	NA	TGCGCCAGCAGCTTGGCGGTGAACACTGAAGCTTTCTTT	CASSLAVNTEAFF
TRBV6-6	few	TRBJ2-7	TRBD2	TGTGCCAGCACCAGACTAGCGGGGACCTACGAGCAGTACTTC	CASTRLAGTYEQYF
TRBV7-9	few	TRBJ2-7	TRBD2	TGTGCCAGCAGTACCGGGACTAGGGCCTACGAGCAGTACTTC	CASSTGTRAYEQYF
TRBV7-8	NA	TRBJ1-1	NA	TGTGCCAGCAGCCCCGGACTCGGAGCTTTCTTT	CASSPGLGAFF
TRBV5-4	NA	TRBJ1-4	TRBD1	TGTGCCACCCGGGACAGGGGGATGGAAAAACTGTTTTTT	CATRDRGMEKLFF
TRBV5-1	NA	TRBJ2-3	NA	TGCGCCAGCAGCCGTGGGACAACATCAGATACGCAGTATTTT	CASSRGTTSDTQYF
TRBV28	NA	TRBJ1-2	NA	TGTGCCAGCAGTATGGGGGCCTTCCAATTTAACTATGGCTACACCTTC	CASSMGAFQFNYGYTF
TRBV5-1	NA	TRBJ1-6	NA	TGCGCCAGCAGCTTGGAACAGCAGGGTTCACCCCTCCACTTT	CASSLEQQGSPLHF
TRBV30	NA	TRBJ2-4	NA	TGTGCCTGGAGTGTTCTGACAGGACGAAAAAACATTCAGTACTTC	CAWSVLTGRKNIQYF
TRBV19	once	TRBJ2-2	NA	TGTGCCAGTAGTATGGGACACTGGAACACCGGGGAGCTGTTTTTT	CASSMGHWNTGELFF
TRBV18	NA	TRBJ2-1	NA	TGTGCCAGCTCACCGGATAGGGGATTATACAATGAGCAGTTCTTC	CASSPDRGLYNEQFF
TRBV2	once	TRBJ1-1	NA	TGTGCCAGCAGTGGACAGGCGTACACTGAGCCTTTCTTT	CASSGQAYTEPFF
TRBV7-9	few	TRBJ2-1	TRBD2	TGTGCCAGCTGCCCCGGGGAGGGACGCAATGAGCAGTTCTTC	CASCPGEGRNEQFF
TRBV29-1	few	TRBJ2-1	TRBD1	TGCAGCGTTGACCCCGGGACAGGGCAGTTCTTC	CSVDPGTGQFF
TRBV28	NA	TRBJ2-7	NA	TGTGCCAGCAGCTCCCCTCGGGGCTCCTACGAGCAGTACTTC	CASSSPRGSYEQYF
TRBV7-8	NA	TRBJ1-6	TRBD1	TGTGCCAGCAGCCGGACAGGGGCTAGCTCACCCCTCCACTTT	CASSRTGASSPLHF
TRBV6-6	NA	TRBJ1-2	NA	TGTGCCAGCAGTTACTCTCGGGGGGACGGCTACACCTTC	CASSYSRGDGYTF
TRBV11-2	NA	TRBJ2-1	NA	TGTGCCAGCAGAGTAGCGGCTAGCTCCTACAATGAGCAGTTCTTC	CASRVAASSYNEQFF
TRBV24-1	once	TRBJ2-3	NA	TGTGCCACCAGTGATATGGAGACAGATACGCAGTATTTT	CATSDMETDTQYF
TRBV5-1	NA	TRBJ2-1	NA	TGCGCCAGCAGCTTGGTAGGGGGTATTGCCTACAATGAGCAGTTCTTC	CASSLVGGIAYNEQFF
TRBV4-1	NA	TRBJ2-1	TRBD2	TGCGCCAGCAGCCGTCAGCGGGAGATAGACAATGAGCAGTTCTTC	CASSRQREIDNEQFF
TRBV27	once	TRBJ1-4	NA	TGTGCCAGCAGTTTTTCGACAGCAACTAATGAAAAACTGTTTTTT	CASSFSTATNEKLFF
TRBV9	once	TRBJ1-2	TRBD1	TGTGCCAGCAGCGACATCCCCTCGGGACAGGGGGCGCGGGGCTACACCTTC	CASSDIPSGQGARGYTF
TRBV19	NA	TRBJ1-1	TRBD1	TGTGCCAGTAGTATAGCTCGGACAGGGACGAATGAAGCTTTCTTT	CASSIARTGTNEAFF
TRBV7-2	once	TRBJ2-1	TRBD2	TGTGCCAGCAGTTTGACTAGCGGCTTCTACAATGAGCAGTTCTTC	CASSLTSGFYNEQFF
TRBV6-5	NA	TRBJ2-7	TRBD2	TGTGCCAGCAGCCCCCGGACTAGCGGGGACTACGAGCAGTACTTC	CASSPRTSGDYEQYF
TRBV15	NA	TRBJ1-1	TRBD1	TGTGCCACCAGCAGAGCGACAGGGGGCACTGAAGCTTTCTTT	CATSRATGGTEAFF
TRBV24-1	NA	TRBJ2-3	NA	TGTGCCACCAGTGAGGGAGGCAGGTACACAGATACGCAGTATTTT	CATSEGGRYTDTQYF
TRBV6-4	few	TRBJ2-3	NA	TGTGCCAGCAGTGACCGGGTGACAGATACGCAGTATTTT	CASSDRVTDTQYF
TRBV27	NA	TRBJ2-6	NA	TGTGCCAGCAGTTCCTCGACATCGCAGCTCTTCTCTGGGGCCAACGTCCTGACTTTC	CASSSSTSQLFSGANVLTF
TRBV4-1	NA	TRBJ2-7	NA	TGCGCCAGCAGCCAAGAAGGACTAGGGGGACTCGGCGAGCAGTACTTC	CASSQEGLGGLGEQYF
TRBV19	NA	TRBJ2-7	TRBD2	TGTGCCAGTAGTATGGTCGGCGGGAGTCCCTACGAGCAGTACTTC	CASSMVGGSPYEQYF
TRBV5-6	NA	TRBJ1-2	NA	TGTGCCAGCAGCTTAGGACGGGACTCTAACTATGGCTACACCTTC	CASSLGRDSNYGYTF
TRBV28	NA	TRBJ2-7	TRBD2	TGTGCCAGCAGTTTGGGACTAGCGGTCTACGAGCAGTACTTC	CASSLGLAVYEQYF
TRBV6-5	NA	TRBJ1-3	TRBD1	TGTGCCAGCAGCCGCAACAGGGGGCTTGGTAACACCATATATTTT	CASSRNRGLGNTIYF
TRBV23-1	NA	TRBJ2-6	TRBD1	TGCGCCAGCAGTTACGACAGGGATTCCTCTGGGGCCAACGTCCTGACTTTC	CASSYDRDSSGANVLTF
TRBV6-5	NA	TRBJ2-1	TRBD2	TGTGCCAGCAGTTACCCTACTAGCGGGAGAGGTGGTGAGCAGTTCTTC	CASSYPTSGRGGEQFF
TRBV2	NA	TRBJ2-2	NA	TGTGCCAGCAGGGTAGCTAGCACCGGGGAGCTGTTTTTT	CASRVASTGELFF
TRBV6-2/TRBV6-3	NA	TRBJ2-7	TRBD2	TGTGCCAGCAGTTCTCCAGCTTGGAGACGGCCCGGGGGGTGGTACTTC	CASSSPAWRRPGGWYF
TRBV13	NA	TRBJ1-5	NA	TGTGCCAGCAGCTTAGCTCTGCAGGAGCCCCAGCATTTT	CASSLALQEPQHF